This T cell receptor (beta chain) was recovered during a study of technical replicates of blood from several donors (dated by TCRdb to about 2017). This clone occurred once. This receptor's antigen is unknown. Per-base quality was not reported, and no clone a single base away is much larger than it. Libraries were prepared through the immunoSEQ multiplex PCR assay. Imported from immuneACCESS, the table was reduced by TCRdb to in-frame sequences with V and J called. These copies leave out some clones; in studies compared against another copy, an unresolved V gene accounts for under half, and the cause of the remainder is not known. The sample contains 82,000 or so clones, 96% of them found a single time. Approximately 0.4% of the sample lies in the top ten. Sample: T cells isolated from PBMCs. This clonotype was sampled from a human donor in good health.

The CDR3 corresponds to CASSPTGVGGQPQHF. DNA sequence: TGTGCCAGCAGTCCCACAGGGGTTGGAGGTCAGCCCCAGCATTTT. The rearrangement joined TRBV6-5 to TRBJ1-5, with TRBD1 identical over 7 junction bases. Ends trimmed: V by 5 bases, J by 6 bases; bases unmatched to a gene: 10. The CDR3 covers 15 residues, taking in both the cysteine and the phenylalanine. CDR3 DNA is the only sequence kept; it has 45 bases, read in frame from the first base. CDR1 MNHEY and CDR2 SVGAGI were looked up in the germline V gene.